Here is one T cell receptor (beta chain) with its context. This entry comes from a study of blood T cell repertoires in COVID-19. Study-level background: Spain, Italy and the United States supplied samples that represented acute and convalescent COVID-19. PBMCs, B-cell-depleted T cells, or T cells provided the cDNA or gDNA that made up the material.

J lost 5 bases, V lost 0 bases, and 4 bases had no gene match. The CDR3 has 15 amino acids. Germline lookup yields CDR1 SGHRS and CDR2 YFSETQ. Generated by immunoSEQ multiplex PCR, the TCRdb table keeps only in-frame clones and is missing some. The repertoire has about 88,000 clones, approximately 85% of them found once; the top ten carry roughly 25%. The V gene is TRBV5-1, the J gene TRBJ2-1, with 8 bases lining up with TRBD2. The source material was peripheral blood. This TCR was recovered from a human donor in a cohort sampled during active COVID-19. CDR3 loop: CASSLATSGNNEQFF. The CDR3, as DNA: TGCGCCAGCAGCTTGGCCACTAGCGGTAACAATGAGCAGTTCTTC.